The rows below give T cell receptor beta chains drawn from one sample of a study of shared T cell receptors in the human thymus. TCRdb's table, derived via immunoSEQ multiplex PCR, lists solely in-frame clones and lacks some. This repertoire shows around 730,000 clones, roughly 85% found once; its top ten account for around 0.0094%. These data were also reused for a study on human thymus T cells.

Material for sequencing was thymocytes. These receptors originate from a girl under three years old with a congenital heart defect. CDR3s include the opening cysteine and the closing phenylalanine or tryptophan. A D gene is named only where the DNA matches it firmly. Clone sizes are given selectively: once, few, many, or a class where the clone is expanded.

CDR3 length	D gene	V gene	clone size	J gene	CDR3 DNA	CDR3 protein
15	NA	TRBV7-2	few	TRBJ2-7	TGTGCCAGCAGCCGAACTTCGGACTACTCCTACGAGCAGTACTTC	CASSRTSDYSYEQYF
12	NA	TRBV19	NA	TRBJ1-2	TGTGCCAGTACGGGATGGGACTATGGCTACACCTTC	CASTGWDYGYTF
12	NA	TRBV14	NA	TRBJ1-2	TGTGCCAGCAGCTGCCGGGGGGGTGGCTACACCTTC	CASSCRGGGYTF
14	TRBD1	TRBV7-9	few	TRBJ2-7	TGTGCCAGCAGCTTAGGGGACAGACCCTACGAGCAGTACTTC	CASSLGDRPYEQYF
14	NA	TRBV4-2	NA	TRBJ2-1	TGTGCCAGCAGCCCCCCCTATGGGGAGGATGAGCAGTTCTTC	CASSPPYGEDEQFF
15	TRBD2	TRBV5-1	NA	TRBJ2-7	TGCGCCAGCAGCCCGATCTTAGCGGGGTCCTACGAGCAGTACTTC	CASSPILAGSYEQYF
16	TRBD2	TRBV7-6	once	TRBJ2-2	TGTGCCAGCGGTGGTAGCGGGGGGCCGACCACCGGGGAGCTGTTTTTT	CASGGSGGPTTGELFF
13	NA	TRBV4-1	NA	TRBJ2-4	TGCGCCAGCAGATCGACAGACCGGAACATTCAGTACTTC	CASRSTDRNIQYF
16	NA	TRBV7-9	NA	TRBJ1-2	TGTGCCAGCAGCCCCCGCCTCCAGGGTACTAACTATGGCTACACCTTC	CASSPRLQGTNYGYTF
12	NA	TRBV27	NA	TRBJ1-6	TGTGCCAGCAGTTTGGGAGGTTCTCCCCCCCACTTT	CASSLGGSPPHF
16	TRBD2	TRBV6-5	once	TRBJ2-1	TGTGCCAGCAGTTACAATGGGACTAGCGGGGGCAATGAGCAGTTCTTC	CASSYNGTSGGNEQFF
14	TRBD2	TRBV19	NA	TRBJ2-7	TGTGCCAGTCCCCCTCGTAGCGGGTACTACGAGCAGTACTTC	CASPPRSGYYEQYF
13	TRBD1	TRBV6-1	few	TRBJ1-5	TGTGCCACCAAGGGACAGGGCTACTTGGCCCAGCATTTT	CATKGQGYLAQHF
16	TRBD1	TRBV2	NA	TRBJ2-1	TGTGCCAGCAGTGGGGACAGGGCGGTGGGAATCAATGAGCAGTTCTTC	CASSGDRAVGINEQFF
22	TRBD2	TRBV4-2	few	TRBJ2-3	TGTGCCAGCAGCCCCCTGACTAGCGGGGGGACTCCTCGACGGGGGGGCACAGATACGCAGTATTTT	CASSPLTSGGTPRRGGTDTQYF
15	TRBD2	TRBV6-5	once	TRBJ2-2	TGTGCCATGACTAGCGGGGGGGCGAACACCGGGGAGCTGTTTTTT	CAMTSGGANTGELFF
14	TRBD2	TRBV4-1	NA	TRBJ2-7	TGCGCCAGCAGCCAGCGAGCGGGGGCAGAAGTGCAGTACTTC	CASSQRAGAEVQYF
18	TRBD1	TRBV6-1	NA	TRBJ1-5	TGTGCCAGCAGTGGACAGGGGAGGCCTCTATTTACCAATCAGCCCCAGCATTTT	CASSGQGRPLFTNQPQHF
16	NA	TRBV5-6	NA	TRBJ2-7	TGTGCCAGCAGCCCAGTGTCAAACCCCGTACCCTACGAGCAGTACTTC	CASSPVSNPVPYEQYF
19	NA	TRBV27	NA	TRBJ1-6	TGTGCCAGCAGTAACGCCGGGACTCTCGGCCGTTCCTATAATTCACCCCTCCACTTT	CASSNAGTLGRSYNSPLHF
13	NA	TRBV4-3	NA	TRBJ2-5	TGCGCCAGCAGCCAATTCCTAGGCGAGACCCAGTACTTC	CASSQFLGETQYF
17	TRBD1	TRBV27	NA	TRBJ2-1	TGTGCCAGCAGTTTCCAATCCGGGACAGGGCTCTGCAATGAGCAGTTCTTC	CASSFQSGTGLCNEQFF